This T cell receptor beta chain came from a study of beta chain features in type 1 diabetes. Points from the study as a whole: The cDNA sequencing approach could over-represent high-TCR-expressing cells. TCRB CDR3s from Type 1 diabetes patients were moderately but significantly shorter in all four CD4+ subsets.

Over 95% purity was reached by all sorted populations. What was sequenced were expressed TCRB transcripts, since all of the isolated RNA had been reverse transcribed. Using immunoSEQ multiplex PCR, the repertoire was profiled, and TCRdb retains in-frame clones only, with some absent. The data contain some 360,000 clones, around 9.6% of them seen just once; the ten biggest clones take up approximately 0.6%. This CDR3 region has 13 residues. The V end lost 0 bases, the J end lost 3 bases, and 8 bases lay between the germline ends. Germline V lookup: CDR1 GTSNPN, CDR2 SVGIG (reference sequence). Of note for this clone: What it binds is not known.

Sequences were obtained from central memory CD4+ T cells from blood. The V and J genes are TRBV30 and TRBJ1-1, with a tentative D call TRBD1 (5 bases). The sequence was collected from a man in his thirties or forties with type 1 diabetes. CDR3 loop: CAWSVQVDTEAFF. The DNA of the CDR3 is TGTGCCTGGAGTGTACAGGTTGACACTGAAGCTTTCTTT.